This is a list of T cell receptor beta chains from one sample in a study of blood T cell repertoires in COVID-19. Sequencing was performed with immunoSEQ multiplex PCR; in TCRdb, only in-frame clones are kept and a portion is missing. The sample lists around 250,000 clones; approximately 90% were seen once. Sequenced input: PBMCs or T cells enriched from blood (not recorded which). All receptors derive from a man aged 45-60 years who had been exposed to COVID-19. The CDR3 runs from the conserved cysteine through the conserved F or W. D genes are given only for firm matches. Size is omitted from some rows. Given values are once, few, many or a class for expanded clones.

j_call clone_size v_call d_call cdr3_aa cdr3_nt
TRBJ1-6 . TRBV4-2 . CASSPPKSSYNSPLHF TGTGCCAGCAGCCCCCCAAAGAGCTCCTATAATTCACCCCTCCACTTT
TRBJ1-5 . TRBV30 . CAWGEGGNQPQHF TGTGCCTGGGGAGAGGGAGGTAATCAGCCCCAGCATTTT
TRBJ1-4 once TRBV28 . CASSSPGQDWEKLFF TGTGCCAGCAGCTCCCCAGGACAAGACTGGGAAAAACTGTTTTTT
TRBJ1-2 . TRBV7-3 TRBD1 CASSPGTGAGYGYTF TGTGCCAGCAGCCCAGGGACAGGGGCAGGCTATGGCTACACCTTC
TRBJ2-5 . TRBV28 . CASRSTLQETQYF TGTGCCAGCAGATCTACCCTCCAAGAGACCCAGTACTTC
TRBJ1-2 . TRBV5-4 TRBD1 CASSQDRVFGYTF TGTGCCAGCAGCCAGGACAGGGTTTTTGGCTACACCTTC
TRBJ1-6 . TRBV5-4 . CASSDGGDLRTYNSPLHF TGTGCCAGCAGCGATGGAGGGGACCTTAGGACCTATAATTCACCCCTCCACTTT
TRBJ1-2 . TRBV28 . CASRDKDVSIYGYTF TGTGCCAGCAGGGACAAGGATGTGTCTATCTATGGCTACACCTTC
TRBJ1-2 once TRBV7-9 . CASSSSGGLLYGYTF TGTGCCAGCAGTTCCTCCGGGGGGCTCCTCTATGGCTACACCTTC
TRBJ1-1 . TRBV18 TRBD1 CASSPGAGGTEAFF TGTGCCAGCTCACCAGGGGCAGGGGGCACTGAAGCTTTCTTT
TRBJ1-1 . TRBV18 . CASSRGMGGDTEAFF TGTGCCAGCTCTCGGGGTATGGGAGGGGACACTGAAGCTTTCTTT
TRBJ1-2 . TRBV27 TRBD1 CASSPTGWSGYTF TGTGCCAGCAGTCCGACAGGGTGGAGTGGCTACACCTTC
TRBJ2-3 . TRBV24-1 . CATRADSTDTQYF TGTGCCACCAGAGCGGACAGCACAGATACGCAGTATTTT
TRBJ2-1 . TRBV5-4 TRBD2 CASSLDAAGGENEQFF TGTGCCAGCAGCTTGGATGCAGCGGGAGGGGAAAATGAGCAGTTCTTC
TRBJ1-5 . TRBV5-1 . CASSLGSGVGQPQHF TGCGCCAGCAGCCTTGGTTCAGGGGTGGGTCAGCCCCAGCATTTT
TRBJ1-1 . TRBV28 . CASSFHRNTEAFF TGTGCCAGCAGTTTCCACAGGAACACTGAAGCTTTCTTT
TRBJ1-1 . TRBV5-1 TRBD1 CASRDRGEAGEAFF TGCGCCAGCAGGGACAGGGGAGAGGCAGGTGAAGCTTTCTTT
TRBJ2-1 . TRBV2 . CASSVGQIEEFF TGTGCCAGCAGTGTGGGACAAATCGAGGAGTTCTTC
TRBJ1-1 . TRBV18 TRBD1 CASSPPSGGAFF TGTGCCAGCTCACCACCGTCAGGGGGAGCTTTCTTT
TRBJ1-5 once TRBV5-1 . CASSPTGINQPQHF TGCGCCAGCAGCCCGACAGGAATCAATCAGCCCCAGCATTTT
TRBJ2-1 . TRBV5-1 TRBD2 CASFPGTSGRTYNEQFF TGCGCCAGCTTCCCCGGGACTAGCGGGAGGACCTACAATGAGCAGTTCTTC
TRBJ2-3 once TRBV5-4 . CASSLPAGSTDTQYF TGTGCCAGCAGCTTGCCCGCGGGGAGCACAGATACGCAGTATTTT
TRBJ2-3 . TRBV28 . CASSLRIVTQYF TGTGCCAGCAGCCTAAGAATTGTGACGCAGTATTTT
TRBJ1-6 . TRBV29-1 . CSAQDSYNSPLHF TGCAGCGCCCAGGACAGTTATAATTCACCCCTCCACTTT
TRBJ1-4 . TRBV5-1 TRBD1 CASSRGQGSEKLFF TGCGCCAGCAGCCGCGGACAGGGCAGTGAAAAACTGTTTTTT
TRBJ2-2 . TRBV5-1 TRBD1 CASTSSPPAGGTGELFF TGCGCCAGCACCTCCTCCCCGCCGGCAGGGGGCACCGGGGAGCTGTTTTTT
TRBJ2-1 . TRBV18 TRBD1 CASSGQGPLYSIEQFF TGTGCCAGCTCCGGACAGGGGCCCCTTTATAGTATTGAGCAGTTCTTC
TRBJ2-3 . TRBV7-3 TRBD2 CASSSTSGGGTDTQYF TGTGCCAGCAGCTCCACGAGCGGGGGGGGCACAGATACGCAGTATTTT
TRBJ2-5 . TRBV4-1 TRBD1 CASSGRDRGLETQYF TGCGCCAGCAGTGGTCGGGACAGGGGGTTGGAGACCCAGTACTTC
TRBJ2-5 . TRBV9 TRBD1 CASSVATGGAQETQYF TGTGCCAGCAGCGTAGCGACAGGGGGGGCTCAAGAGACCCAGTACTTC
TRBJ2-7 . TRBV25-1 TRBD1 CASSGSGGQGFKEQYF TGTGCCAGCAGCGGGTCCGGGGGACAGGGATTTAAGGAGCAGTACTTC
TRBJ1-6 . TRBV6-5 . CASRSNYNSPLHF TGTGCCAGCCGGAGCAACTATAATTCACCCCTCCACTTT
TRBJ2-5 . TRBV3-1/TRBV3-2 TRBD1 CASTPAQGVLETQYF TGTGCCAGCACTCCTGCCCAGGGGGTGCTGGAGACCCAGTACTTC
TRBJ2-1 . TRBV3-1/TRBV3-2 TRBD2 CASSRLAGDYNEQFF TGTGCCAGCAGCAGACTAGCGGGAGACTACAATGAGCAGTTCTTC
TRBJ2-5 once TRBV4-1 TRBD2 CASSQSIAGVEETQYF TGCGCCAGCAGCCAGTCCATAGCGGGAGTCGAAGAGACCCAGTACTTC
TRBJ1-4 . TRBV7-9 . CASSTDLGGWEKLFF TGTGCCAGCAGCACCGACCTGGGGGGGTGGGAAAAACTGTTTTTT
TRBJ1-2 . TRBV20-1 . CSARTDYGYTF TGCAGTGCGAGGACAGACTATGGCTACACCTTC
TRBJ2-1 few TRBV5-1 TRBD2 CASNLLAGGPNNEQFF TGCGCCAGCAACCTTCTAGCGGGGGGACCGAACAATGAGCAGTTCTTC
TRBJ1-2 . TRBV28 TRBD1 CASSGRQGARRGYTF TGTGCCAGCAGTGGCAGACAGGGGGCGAGGCGGGGCTACACCTTC
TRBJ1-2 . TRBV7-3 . CASSPGGPDYGYTF TGTGCCAGCAGCCCCGGGGGGCCCGACTATGGCTACACCTTC
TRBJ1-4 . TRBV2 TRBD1 CASRATGSEKLFF TGTGCCAGCAGAGCGACAGGGTCTGAAAAACTGTTTTTT
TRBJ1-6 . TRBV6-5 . CASSYLLHREFTLHF TGTGCCAGCAGTTACCTGCTGCACAGGGAATTCACCCTCCACTTT
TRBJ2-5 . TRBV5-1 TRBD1 CASSSLGQKETQYF TGCGCCAGCAGCTCGTTGGGACAGAAAGAGACCCAGTACTTC
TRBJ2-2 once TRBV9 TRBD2 CASSETTSATGELFF TGTGCCAGCAGCGAGACCACTAGCGCCACCGGGGAGCTGTTTTTT
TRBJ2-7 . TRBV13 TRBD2 CASSQAGRRPYEQYF TGTGCCAGCAGCCAAGCGGGGAGGCGTCCCTACGAGCAGTACTTC
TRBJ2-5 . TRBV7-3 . CASSPGGSETQYF TGTGCCAGCAGCCCAGGAGGCTCGGAGACCCAGTACTTC
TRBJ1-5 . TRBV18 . CASSPEGNQPQHF TGTGCCAGCTCACCGGAGGGGAATCAGCCCCAGCATTTT
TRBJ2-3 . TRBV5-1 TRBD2 CASSALAGGLGDTQYF TGCGCCAGCAGCGCCCTAGCGGGGGGTCTGGGGGATACGCAGTATTTT
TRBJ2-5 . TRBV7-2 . CASSTRPVGETQYF TGTGCCAGCAGCACCCGTCCCGTCGGTGAGACCCAGTACTTC
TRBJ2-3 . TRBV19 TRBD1 CASSVNRGRGTDTQYF TGTGCCAGTAGTGTTAACAGGGGTCGGGGCACAGATACGCAGTATTTT
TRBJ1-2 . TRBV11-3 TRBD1 CASSERQGYGYTF TGTGCCAGCAGCGAGCGACAGGGCTATGGCTACACCTTC
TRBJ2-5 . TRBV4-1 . CASSHPDRKETQYF TGCGCCAGCAGCCACCCAGACAGAAAAGAGACCCAGTACTTC
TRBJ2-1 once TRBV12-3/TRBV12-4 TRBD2 CASSLLAGVEQFF TGTGCCAGCAGTTTACTAGCGGGAGTGGAGCAGTTCTTC
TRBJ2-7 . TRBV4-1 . CASSQSLRIAGASYEQYF TGCGCCAGCAGCCAAAGCCTCCGCATTGCGGGGGCCTCCTACGAGCAGTACTTC
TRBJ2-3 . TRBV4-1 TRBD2 CASSQRLAGASDTQYF TGCGCCAGCAGCCAGAGACTAGCGGGAGCTTCAGATACGCAGTATTTT
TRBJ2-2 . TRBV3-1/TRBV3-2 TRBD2 CASSQVAGVTGELFF TGTGCCAGCAGCCAAGTAGCGGGAGTTACCGGGGAGCTGTTTTTT
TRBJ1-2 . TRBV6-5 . CASSNGHGLNYGYTF TGTGCCAGCAGTAATGGACACGGCCTAAACTATGGCTACACCTTC
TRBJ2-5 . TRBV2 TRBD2 CASSEAGGVETQYF TGTGCCAGCAGTGAAGCGGGGGGGGTGGAGACCCAGTACTTC
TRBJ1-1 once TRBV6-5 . CASSYPGTTKAFF TGTGCCAGCAGTTACCCAGGGACAACCAAAGCTTTCTTT
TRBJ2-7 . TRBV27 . CASSKSFRGYEQYF TGTGCCAGCAGCAAGTCGTTCAGGGGATACGAGCAGTACTTC